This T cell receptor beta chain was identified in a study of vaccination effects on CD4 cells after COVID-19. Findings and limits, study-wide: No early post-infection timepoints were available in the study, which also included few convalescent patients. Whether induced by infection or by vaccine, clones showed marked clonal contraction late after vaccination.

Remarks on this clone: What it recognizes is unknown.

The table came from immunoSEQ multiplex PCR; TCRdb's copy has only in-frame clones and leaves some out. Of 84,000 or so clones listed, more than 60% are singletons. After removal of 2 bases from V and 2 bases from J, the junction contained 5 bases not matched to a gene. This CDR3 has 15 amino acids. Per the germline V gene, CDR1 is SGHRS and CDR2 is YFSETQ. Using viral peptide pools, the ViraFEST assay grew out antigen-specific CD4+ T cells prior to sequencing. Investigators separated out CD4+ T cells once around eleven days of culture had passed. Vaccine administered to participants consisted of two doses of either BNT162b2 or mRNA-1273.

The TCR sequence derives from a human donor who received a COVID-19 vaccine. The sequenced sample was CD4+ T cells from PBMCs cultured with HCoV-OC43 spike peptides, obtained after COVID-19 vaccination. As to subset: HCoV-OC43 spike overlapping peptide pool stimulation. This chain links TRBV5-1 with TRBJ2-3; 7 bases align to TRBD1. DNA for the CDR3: TGCGCCAGCAGCTTCCTCACAGGGGACACAGATACGCAGTATTTT. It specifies CASSFLTGDTDTQYF.